A single sample is the source of the 4 T cell receptor beta chains below, sequenced in a study of CD8 T cells in ankylosing spondylitis (dated by TCRdb to the late 2010s). Library preparation used 5' RACE. The sequencing machine was an Illumina HiSeq 2500. TCRdb ran its own pipeline on the public reads, namely fastp trimming at Q25 and MiXCR clone calling, and kept in-frame beta chains. A single entry per CDR3 protein holds the most common genes and DNA from its merged rows. Recorded for this sample are about 210,000 distinct CDR3 sequences; roughly 8.2% of them occurred a single time. Around 4.4% of the sample rests with the top ten. Sequenced input: blood, either unsorted or a sorted T cell fraction (not recorded which). Receptors were obtained from a female donor with ankylosing spondylitis or in good health (not recorded which).

J is TRBJ1-2 and V is TRBV12-3 or TRBV12-4; unclear D gene. V was cut by 2 bases and J by 8 bases, with 12 bases left in between. The CDR3 runs to 13 residues. CDR3 residues: CASSLRQVRGYTF. In nucleotides, the CDR3 is TGTGCCAGCAGTTTAAGGCAGGTGAGAGGCTACACCTTC.

This clonotype was found many times. The chain combines TRBV19 with TRBJ2-7; D is undetermined. The V gene's germline CDR1 is LNHDA and CDR2 SQIVND (reference sequence). V was pared by 5 bases and J by 5 bases, with 16 bases between. The CDR3 is 14 amino acids. CDR3 amino acids: CASSLQVSIHEQYF. The CDR3 DNA follows: TGTGCCAGTAGTCTCCAGGTTTCGATCCACGAGCAGTACTTC.

V gene TRBV7-9 combines with J gene TRBJ2-5; maybe TRBD1 (6 bases). CDR3 length: 15 residues. V lost 5 bases and J lost 3, with 16 bases in between. Germline loops: CDR1 SEHNR, CDR2 FQNEAQ (reference sequence). The CDR3 DNA reads as TGTGCCAGCAGCCCACTGGGCACAGGGAAAGAGACCCAGTACTTC. The encoded protein is CASSPLGTGKETQYF.

This clonotype was seen at least ten times. V and J are TRBV6-1 and TRBJ1-6, with TRBD1 identical over 7 bases. V was pared by 6 bases and J by 5 bases, with 4 bases of the junction left unmatched. Per the germline V gene, CDR1 is MNHNS and CDR2 is SASEGT. The CDR3 runs to 14 residues. In nucleotides, the CDR3 is TGTGCCAGCAGGAGACAGGGTGATAATTCACCCCTCCACTTT. Translating it yields CASRRQGDNSPLHF.